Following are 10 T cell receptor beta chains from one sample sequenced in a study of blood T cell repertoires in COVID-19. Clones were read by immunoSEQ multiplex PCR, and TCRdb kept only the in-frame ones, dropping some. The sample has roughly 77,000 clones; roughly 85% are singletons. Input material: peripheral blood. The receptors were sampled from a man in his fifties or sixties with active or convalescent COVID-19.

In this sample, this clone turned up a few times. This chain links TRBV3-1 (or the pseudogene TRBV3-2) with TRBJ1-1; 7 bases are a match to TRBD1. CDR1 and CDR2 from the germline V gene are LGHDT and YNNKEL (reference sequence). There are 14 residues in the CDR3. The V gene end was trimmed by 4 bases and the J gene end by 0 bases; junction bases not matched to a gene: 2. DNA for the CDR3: TGTGCCAGCAGCCGACAGGGAATGAACACTGAAGCTTTCTTT. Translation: CASSRQGMNTEAFF.

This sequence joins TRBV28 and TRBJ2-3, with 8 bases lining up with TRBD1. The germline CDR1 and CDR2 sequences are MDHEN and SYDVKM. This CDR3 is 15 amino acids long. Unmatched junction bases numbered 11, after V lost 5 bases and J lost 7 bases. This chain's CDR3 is CASSPLTDRENTQYF. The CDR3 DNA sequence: TGTGCCAGCAGTCCCCTCACGGACAGGGAAAATACGCAGTATTTT.

The CDR3 coding sequence is TGCAGTCCCCTCAGAAACAATGAGCAGTTCTTC. It specifies CSPLRNNEQFF. The chain is built from TRBV20-1 and TRBJ2-1; D gene uncertain. Germline V CDR1 and CDR2: DFQATT, SNEGSKA (reference sequence). The CDR3 runs 11 residues. Trimming pared 8 bases from V and 5 bases from J, leaving 10 bases between.

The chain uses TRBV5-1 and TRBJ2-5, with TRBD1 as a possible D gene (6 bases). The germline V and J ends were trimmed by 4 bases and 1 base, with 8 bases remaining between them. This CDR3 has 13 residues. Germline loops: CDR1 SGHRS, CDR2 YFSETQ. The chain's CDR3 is CASSQDSQETQYF. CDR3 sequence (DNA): TGCGCCAGCAGCCAGGACAGCCAAGAGACCCAGTACTTC.

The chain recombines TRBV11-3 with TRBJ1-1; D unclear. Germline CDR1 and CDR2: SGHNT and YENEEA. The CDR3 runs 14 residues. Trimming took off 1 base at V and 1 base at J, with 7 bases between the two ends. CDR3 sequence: CASSLGTANTEAFF. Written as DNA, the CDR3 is TGTGCCAGCAGCTTAGGAACAGCGAACACTGAAGCTTTCTTT.

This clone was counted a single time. In nucleotides, the CDR3 is TGTGCCAGCAGTGAAAGGGGCAGGGGGAATAATGAGCAGTTCTTC. Protein sequence: CASSERGRGNNEQFF. The chain joins TRBV6-4 to TRBJ2-1; 7 nucleotides match TRBD1. CDR1 and CDR2 (germline): MRHNA, SNTAGT. The CDR3 spans 15 residues. The junction had 9 bases not matched to a gene; V was cut back by 3 bases and J by 7 bases.

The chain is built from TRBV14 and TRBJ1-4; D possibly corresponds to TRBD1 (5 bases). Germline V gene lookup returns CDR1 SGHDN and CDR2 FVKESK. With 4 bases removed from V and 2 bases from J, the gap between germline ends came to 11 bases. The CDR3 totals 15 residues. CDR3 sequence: CASSPTGGTNEKLFF. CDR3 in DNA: TGTGCCAGCAGCCCAACAGGCGGCACTAATGAAAAACTGTTTTTT.

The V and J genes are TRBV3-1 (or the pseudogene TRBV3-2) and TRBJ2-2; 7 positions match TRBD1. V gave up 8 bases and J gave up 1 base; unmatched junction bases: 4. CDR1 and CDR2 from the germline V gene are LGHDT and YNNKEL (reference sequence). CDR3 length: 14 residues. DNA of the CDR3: TGTGCCAGCGGAAGACAGGGGAACACCGGGGAGCTGTTTTTT. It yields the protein CASGRQGNTGELFF.

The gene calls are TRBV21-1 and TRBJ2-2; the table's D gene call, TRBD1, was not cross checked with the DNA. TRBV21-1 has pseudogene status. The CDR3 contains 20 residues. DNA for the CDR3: TGTGCCAGCAGCACTGCTGAACGCCGAAACAGGGGTGAGCGAACCGGGGAGCTGTTTTTT. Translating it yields CASSTAERRNRGERTGELFF.

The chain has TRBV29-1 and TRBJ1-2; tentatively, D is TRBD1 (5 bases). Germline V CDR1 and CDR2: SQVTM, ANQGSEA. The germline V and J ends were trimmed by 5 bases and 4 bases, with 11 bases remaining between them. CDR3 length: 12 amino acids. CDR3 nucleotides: TGCAGCGTTTTAGGGGCGGCCTATGGCTACACCTTC. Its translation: CSVLGAAYGYTF.